The next 5 T cell receptor beta chains were all read from a single sample in a study of blood T cell repertoires in COVID-19. The repertoire was sequenced with immunoSEQ multiplex PCR; TCRdb's copy has only in-frame clones and lacks some. The repertoire holds some 26,000 clones, around 90% seen once, with around 10% in the top ten. The sample consisted of peripheral blood. The source of these receptors is a human donor with active COVID-19. The donor label of this sample is uncertain.

This chain connects TRBV11-3 to TRBJ2-7; 12 nucleotides line up with TRBD2. The CDR3 runs to 16 residues. CDR1 and CDR2 from the germline V gene are SGHNT and YENEEA. After removal of 0 bases from V and 4 bases from J, the junction contained 4 bases not matched to a gene. This chain's CDR3 is CASSLDLAGGAYEQYF. The CDR3 DNA sequence: TGTGCCAGCAGCTTAGATCTAGCGGGAGGGGCTTACGAGCAGTACTTC.

CDR3 bases: TGCGCCAGCAGCTTGGCCCAGGGTCCACTGGGGAACAATGAGCAGTTCTTC. It yields the protein CASSLAQGPLGNNEQFF. This chain connects TRBV5-1 to TRBJ2-1; D may be TRBD1 (5 bases). V was shortened by 0 bases and J by 5 bases, with 18 bases between the two germline ends. The CDR3 has 17 residues. Germline loops: CDR1 SGHRS, CDR2 YFSETQ.

The chain recombines TRBV14 with TRBJ2-5; possible D gene TRBD2, 5 bases. Trimming shortened V by 2 bases and J by 3 bases, and 10 bases separated the two germline ends. The CDR3 is 14 residues long. Germline V gene lookup returns CDR1 SGHDN and CDR2 FVKESK. CDR3 sequence reads: CASSQSLREETQYF. As DNA, the CDR3 is TGTGCCAGCAGCCAATCTCTGCGGGAAGAGACCCAGTACTTC. Full variable domain (missing parts from reference TRBV14 and TRBJ2-5): EAGVTQFPSHSVIEKGQTVTLRCDPISGHDNLYWYRRVMGKEIKFLLHFVKESKQDESGMPNNRFLAERTGGTYSTLKVQPAELEDSGVYFCASSQSLREETQYFGPGTRLLVL.

The rearrangement joins TRBV19 to TRBJ1-5; possible D gene TRBD1, 6 bases. V lost 7 bases to trimming and J lost 1 base, with 14 bases between them. This CDR3 spans 15 amino acids. Germline V lookup: CDR1 LNHDA, CDR2 SQIVND (reference sequence). CDR3 protein: CASKSGTSSNQPQHF. The DNA of the CDR3 is TGTGCCAGTAAAAGCGGGACATCGAGCAATCAGCCCCAGCATTTT.

This chain links TRBV9 with TRBJ1-5; unclear D gene. Trimming removed 0 bases at V and 5 bases at J, with 6 bases between. Germline V gives CDR1 SGDLS, CDR2 YYNGEE. The CDR3 extends over 13 amino acids. In DNA, the CDR3 is TGTGCCAGCAGCGTAGATCCGTATCAGCCCCAGCATTTT. It codes for CASSVDPYQPQHF. The complete variable domain, with remaining parts taken from reference TRBV9 and TRBJ1-5, reads DSGVTQTPKHLITATGQRVTLRCSPRSGDLSVYWYQQSLDQGLQFLIQYYNGEERAKGNILERFSAQQFPDLHSELNLSSLELGDSALYFCASSVDPYQPQHFGDGTRLSIL.